The table lists the clone carrying this T cell receptor (beta chain) with many counts. Its target is not known. The data derive from a study of T-cell reconstitution after alpha-beta-depleted transplantation in children. Unique molecular identifiers were incorporated into the prepared TCRbeta library. Using its own MiXCR run on the PCR reads, TCRdb lists one record per CDR3 protein. The sample has 600,000 to 800,000 distinct CDR3 sequences, about an eighth seen once; the top ten hold 0.79%. Notes on the study in general: When one year had passed after transplant, most T-cell counts and diversity came from newly produced T cells. Reported findings indicate that, about two months after transplant, alpha-beta T cells came from several hundred expanded clones, which were derived from non-depleted graft cells. Some patients showed high day-60 TCRbeta diversity, which derived from surviving recipient T cells and thymic progenitors.

J lost 0 bases, V lost 8 bases, and 6 bases had no gene match. The germline gives CDR1 ENHRY, CDR2 SYGVKD. CDR3 length: 14 amino acids. This TCR came from a girl aged 2 to 9 with congenital amegakaryocytic thrombocytopenia, due to receive a stem cell transplant. This material consisted of PBMCs, taken before TCRalphabeta/CD19-depleted stem cell transplant. The chain couples TRBV10-3 to TRBJ2-5, with TRBD2 identical over 7 bases. The CDR3 nucleotides read TGTGCCATCTCGGATAGCGGGTACCAAGAGACCCAGTACTTC. Translating gives CAISDSGYQETQYF.